This T cell receptor beta chain was recovered during a study of shared clonotypes between healthy human individuals. Comments on this clone: Other DNA sequences in this sample translate to the same CDR3.

Germline V CDR1 and CDR2: MNHEY, SMNVEV (reference sequence). Trimming cost V 3 bases and J 0 bases, with 6 bases left between them. The CDR3 totals 14 residues. Per the original methods: Without quality scores, immunoSEQ junctional reads could not be filtered like full-length reads. Here immunoSEQ multiplex PCR was the method, and the copy in TCRdb shows in-frame clones only, minus some. That table gives V, J and clone size, and the DNA gave D and trimming. The table records 2 million to 2.5 million clones, roughly 91% of them present only once. Selected positively for CCR7 and CD45RO-negative, naive CD8 cells excluded terminally differentiated effector memory CD45RA+ cells.

Sample: naive CD8+ T cells from PBMCs. This chain uses TRBV27 with TRBJ2-1; D unclear. This receptor was identified in a man younger than 30 in good health. Some clones in this sample may be carry-over from other donors' samples. The CDR3 DNA reads TGTGCCAGCAGTTTCGGCTCCTCCTACAATGAGCAGTTCTTC. Protein product: CASSFGSSYNEQFF.